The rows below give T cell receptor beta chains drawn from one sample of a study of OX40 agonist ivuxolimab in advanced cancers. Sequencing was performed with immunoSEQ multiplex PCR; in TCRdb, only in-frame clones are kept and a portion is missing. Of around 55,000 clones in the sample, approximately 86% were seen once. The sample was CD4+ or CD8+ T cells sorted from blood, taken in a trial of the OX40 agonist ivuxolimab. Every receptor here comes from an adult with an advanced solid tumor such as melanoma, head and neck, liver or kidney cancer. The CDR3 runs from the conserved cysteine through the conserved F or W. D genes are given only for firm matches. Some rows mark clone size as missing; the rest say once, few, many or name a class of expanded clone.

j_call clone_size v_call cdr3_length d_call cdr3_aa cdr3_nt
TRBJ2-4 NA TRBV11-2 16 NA CASSLLATQAKNIQYF TGTGCCAGCAGCTTACTTGCGACCCAAGCCAAAAACATTCAGTACTTC
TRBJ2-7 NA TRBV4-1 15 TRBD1 CASSREGQGAYEQYF TGCGCCAGCAGCCGGGAGGGACAGGGGGCCTACGAGCAGTACTTC
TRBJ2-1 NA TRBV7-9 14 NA CASSFRTIYNEQFF TGTGCCAGCAGCTTTCGGACTATATACAATGAGCAGTTCTTC
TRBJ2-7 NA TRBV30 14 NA CAWKKSSLVYEQYF TGTGCCTGGAAGAAGTCGTCTCTCGTCTACGAGCAGTACTTC
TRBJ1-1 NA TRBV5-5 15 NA CASSLVAGSNTEAFF TGTGCCAGCAGCTTAGTTGCAGGGTCGAACACTGAAGCTTTCTTT
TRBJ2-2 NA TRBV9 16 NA CASSVGTARTTGELFF TGTGCCAGCAGCGTCGGGACGGCTCGAACAACCGGGGAGCTGTTTTTT
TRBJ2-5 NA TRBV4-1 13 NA CASSQWRGETQYF TGCGCCAGCAGCCAATGGCGAGGGGAGACCCAGTACTTC
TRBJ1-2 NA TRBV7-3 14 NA CASSPGRLADGYTF TGTGCCAGCAGCCCGGGACGCTTGGCGGACGGCTACACCTTC
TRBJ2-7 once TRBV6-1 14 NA CASRVPGTKYEQYF TGTGCCAGCAGGGTCCCGGGGACAAAATACGAGCAGTACTTC
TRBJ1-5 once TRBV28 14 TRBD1 CASSLSRGFQPQHF TGTGCCAGCAGTTTAAGCAGGGGGTTTCAGCCCCAGCATTTT
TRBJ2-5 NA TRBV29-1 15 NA CSVEDNTPPRGTQYF TGCAGCGTTGAAGATAACACACCACCTCGAGGGACTCAGTACTTC
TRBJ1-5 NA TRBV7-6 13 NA CASSLALEQPQHF TGTGCCAGCAGCTTAGCGCTAGAACAGCCCCAGCATTTT
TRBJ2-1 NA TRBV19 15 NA CASSIGPSSYNEQFF TGTGCCAGTAGTATAGGGCCGAGCTCCTACAATGAGCAGTTCTTC
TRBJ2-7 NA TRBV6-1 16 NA CASSERGDLEWYEQYF TGTGCCAGCAGTGAACGAGGGGATCTTGAATGGTACGAGCAGTACTTC
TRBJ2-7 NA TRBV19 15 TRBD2 CASRGGGRASYEQYF TGTGCCAGTCGGGGGGGCGGGAGGGCCTCCTACGAGCAGTACTTC
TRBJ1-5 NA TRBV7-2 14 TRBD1 CASSFRDRGQPQHF TGTGCCAGCAGTTTCCGGGACAGGGGACAGCCCCAGCATTTT
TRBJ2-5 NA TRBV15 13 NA CATSPETSETQYF TGTGCCACCAGCCCTGAGACATCGGAGACCCAGTACTTC
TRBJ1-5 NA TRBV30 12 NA CAWSYSNQPQHF TGTGCCTGGAGTTATAGCAATCAGCCCCAGCATTTT
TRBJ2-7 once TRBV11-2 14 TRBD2 CASSLRTSGSEQYF TGCGCCAGCAGCTTGAGGACTAGCGGGAGCGAGCAGTACTTC
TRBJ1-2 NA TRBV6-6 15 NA CASRRQQSANYGYTF TGTGCCAGCAGGCGTCAACAGAGTGCTAACTATGGCTACACCTTC